This T cell receptor beta chain was captured in a study of blood T cell repertoires in COVID-19. How the authors handled the data: Cell counts per sample came from amplifying reference gene primers. Some clones are missing from TCRdb's copy, which holds only in-frame ones; the method was immunoSEQ multiplex PCR. V, J and clone size were drawn from that table, and D and trimming were deduced from the DNA. The table has 210,000 or so clones, 88% seen once. With V trimmed by 1 base and J by 2 bases, 6 bases remained unmatched. The germline V gene encodes CDR1 SGHTA and CDR2 FQGTGA. The CDR3 loop spans 18 amino acids.

The source material was PBMCs or T cells enriched from blood (not recorded which). This clonotype was sampled from a woman in her 30s who had been exposed to COVID-19. V usage is TRBV7-3 and J usage is TRBJ2-2; TRBD2 agrees at 11 bases. CDR3 sequence: CASSLISGRAANTGELFF. CDR3 nucleotides: TGTGCCAGCAGCTTAATTAGCGGGAGGGCCGCAAACACCGGGGAGCTGTTTTTT. The full variable domain, with the rest looked up from reference TRBV7-3 and TRBJ2-2, is GAGVSQTPSNKVTEKGKYVELRCDPISGHTALYWYRQSLGQGPEFLIYFQGTGAADDSGLPNDRFFAVRPEGSVSTLKIQRTERGDSAVYLCASSLISGRAANTGELFFGEGSRLTVL.